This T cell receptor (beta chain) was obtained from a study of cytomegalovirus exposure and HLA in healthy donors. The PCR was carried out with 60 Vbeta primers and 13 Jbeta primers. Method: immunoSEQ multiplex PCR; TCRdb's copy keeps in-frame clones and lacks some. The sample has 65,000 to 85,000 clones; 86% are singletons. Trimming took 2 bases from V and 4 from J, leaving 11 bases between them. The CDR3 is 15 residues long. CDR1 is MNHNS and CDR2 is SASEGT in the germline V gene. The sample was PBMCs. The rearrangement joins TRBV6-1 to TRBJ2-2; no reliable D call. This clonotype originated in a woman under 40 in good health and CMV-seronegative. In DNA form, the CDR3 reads TGTGCCAGCAGTGAACCCCGGGTTGGCACCGGGGAGCTGTTTTTT. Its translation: CASSEPRVGTGELFF.